These T cell receptor beta chains were read from a single sample in a study of cytomegalovirus exposure and HLA in healthy donors. Measured with immunoSEQ multiplex PCR; TCRdb has only the in-frame clones, and not every one. The data hold about 78,000 clones, with more than 65% observed a single time. The sample consisted of PBMCs. The origin of the receptors is a woman between 40 and 50 years old in good health and CMV-seropositive. Each CDR3 is given with its conserved first and last residue. D genes are given only for firm matches. The size entry is marked missing in some rows and otherwise reads once, few, many or a size class.

D: TRBD2; size: few; V: TRBV7-2; length: 16; J: TRBJ2-1; DNA: TGTGCCAGCAGCTTAGCATCGGCTAGCGGCTACAATGAGCAGTTCTTC; CDR3: CASSLASASGYNEQFF
D: TRBD1; size: NA; V: TRBV27; length: 15; J: TRBJ1-4; DNA: TGTGCCAGCAGTTTATCGGCAGGGGGCTTTGAAAAACTGTTTTTT; CDR3: CASSLSAGGFEKLFF
D: NA; size: few; V: TRBV7-9; length: 16; J: TRBJ2-6; DNA: TGTGCCAGCAGCTTAGGCGCAGGCTCTGGGGCCAACGTCCTGACTTTC; CDR3: CASSLGAGSGANVLTF
D: TRBD1; size: NA; V: TRBV19; length: 15; J: TRBJ1-1; DNA: TGTGCCAGTATCAATCAGGGGGCTGGAAACACTGAAGCTTTCTTT; CDR3: CASINQGAGNTEAFF
D: NA; size: NA; V: TRBV2; length: 16; J: TRBJ1-3; DNA: TGTGCCAGCAGGTTAGGGGTTTTAAGCTCTGGAAACACCATATATTTT; CDR3: CASRLGVLSSGNTIYF
D: NA; size: NA; V: TRBV7-8; length: 15; J: TRBJ2-2; DNA: TGTGCCAGCAGCAAACAGGGTCTGGACACCGGGGAGCTGTTTTTT; CDR3: CASSKQGLDTGELFF
D: NA; size: few; V: TRBV15; length: 15; J: TRBJ2-5; DNA: TGTGCCACCAGCAGAGATCGAGCGGTACAAGAGACCCAGTACTTC; CDR3: CATSRDRAVQETQYF
D: TRBD1; size: NA; V: TRBV4-1; length: 17; J: TRBJ1-1; DNA: TGCGCCAGCAGCCAAGATCATAGGGACAGGGTGAACACTGAAGCTTTCTTT; CDR3: CASSQDHRDRVNTEAFF
D: NA; size: NA; V: TRBV5-1; length: 13; J: TRBJ2-5; DNA: TGCGCCAGCAGCTTGCGAGGACAAGAGACCCAGTACTTC; CDR3: CASSLRGQETQYF
D: TRBD1; size: NA; V: TRBV18; length: 14; J: TRBJ2-7; DNA: TGTGCCAGCTCACGGGACAGGGGTCCCTACGAGCAGTACTTC; CDR3: CASSRDRGPYEQYF
D: NA; size: NA; V: TRBV6-5; length: 14; J: TRBJ1-1; DNA: TGTGCCAGCAGTTGGAGGGCTGGGAACACTGAAGCTTTCTTT; CDR3: CASSWRAGNTEAFF
D: NA; size: NA; V: TRBV18; length: 16; J: TRBJ1-3; DNA: TGTGCCAGCTCACCGAAGACAGAATCTACGTTCAGCACCATATATTTT; CDR3: CASSPKTESTFSTIYF
D: TRBD1; size: NA; V: TRBV19; length: 16; J: TRBJ1-2; DNA: TGTGCCAGTACTATTCACGGGGTAGGGGGCGGCTATGGCTACACCTTC; CDR3: CASTIHGVGGGYGYTF
D: TRBD1; size: few; V: TRBV19; length: 15; J: TRBJ1-4; DNA: TGTGCCAGTAGTATAGGAGGGACAGGGGGCGCAAGACTGTTTTTT; CDR3: CASSIGGTGGARLFF
D: NA; size: NA; V: TRBV6-5; length: 15; J: TRBJ2-2; DNA: TGTGCCAGCAGTTCCTTTGGGGGGGCAGGCGGGGAGCTGTTTTTT; CDR3: CASSSFGGAGGELFF
D: NA; size: once; V: TRBV5-8; length: 17; J: TRBJ1-4; DNA: TGTGCCAGCAGCTTGGTGGGCAGGCCCAACCTGAATGAAAAACTGTTTTTT; CDR3: CASSLVGRPNLNEKLFF
D: NA; size: NA; V: TRBV21-1; length: 15; J: TRBJ1-2; DNA: TGTGCCAGCAGCACTGGCCGGGACAGGGTTAATGGCTACACCTTC; CDR3: CASSTGRDRVNGYTF
D: TRBD2; size: NA; V: TRBV27; length: 15; J: TRBJ2-1; DNA: TGTGCCAGCAGTTTTAGGGCGGGAGTGGACAATGAGCAGTTCTTC; CDR3: CASSFRAGVDNEQFF
D: NA; size: NA; V: TRBV6-6; length: 14; J: TRBJ1-2; DNA: TGTGCCAGCAGTTACTCAACGGCGGACTATGGCTACACCTTC; CDR3: CASSYSTADYGYTF
D: TRBD2; size: NA; V: TRBV19; length: 15; J: TRBJ2-7; DNA: TGTGCCAGTAGACCTGAGGGCGGGAGGGTCTACGAGCAGTACTTC; CDR3: CASRPEGGRVYEQYF
D: NA; size: NA; V: TRBV18; length: 13; J: TRBJ1-1; DNA: TGTGCCAGCTCACCAAGAGAGAACACTGAAGCTTTCTTT; CDR3: CASSPRENTEAFF
D: NA; size: NA; V: TRBV5-1; length: 14; J: TRBJ1-1; DNA: TGCGCCAGCAGCTCAGGGGAAGTGGGCACTGAAGCTTTCTTT; CDR3: CASSSGEVGTEAFF
D: TRBD2; size: NA; V: TRBV6-5; length: 16; J: TRBJ2-7; DNA: TGTGCCAGCAGTTTTACAAATCTAGCGGGAGGGCACGAGCAGTACTTC; CDR3: CASSFTNLAGGHEQYF
D: TRBD1; size: few; V: TRBV7-7; length: 15; J: TRBJ2-2; DNA: TGTGCTAGCAGCCGGACAGGGGGGAACACCGGGGAGCTGTTTTTT; CDR3: CASSRTGGNTGELFF
D: NA; size: NA; V: TRBV30; length: 14; J: TRBJ2-7; DNA: TGTGCCTGGAAGAGCGGGCCTAGCTCCTACGAGCAGTACTTC; CDR3: CAWKSGPSSYEQYF
D: NA; size: NA; V: TRBV5-1; length: 13; J: TRBJ1-1; DNA: TGCGCCAGCAGCACCTTAGGGGTCACTGAAGCTTTCTTT; CDR3: CASSTLGVTEAFF
D: NA; size: NA; V: TRBV19; length: 15; J: TRBJ1-4; DNA: TGTGCCAGTAGTATAAGGACAGATAATAATGAAAAACTGTTTTTT; CDR3: CASSIRTDNNEKLFF
D: NA; size: once; V: TRBV2; length: 13; J: TRBJ2-4; DNA: TGTGCCAGCAGTGGACAGGCCCAGGGCATTCAGTACTTC; CDR3: CASSGQAQGIQYF
D: NA; size: NA; V: TRBV2; length: 13; J: TRBJ1-2; DNA: TGTGCCAGCAGGGATACAGGGTACTATGGCTACACCTTC; CDR3: CASRDTGYYGYTF
D: NA; size: NA; V: TRBV6-5; length: 13; J: TRBJ2-2; DNA: TGTGCCACCGGGATCGCCCACACCGGGGAGCTGTTTTTT; CDR3: CATGIAHTGELFF
D: NA; size: NA; V: TRBV19; length: 15; J: TRBJ1-1; DNA: TGTGCCAGTCAGCCGGTACAGGGTGGTTACACTGAAGCTTTCTTT; CDR3: CASQPVQGGYTEAFF
D: TRBD1; size: NA; V: TRBV6-6; length: 14; J: TRBJ1-1; DNA: TGTGCCAGCAGTTCCCGACAGGGGAACACTGAAGCTTTCTTT; CDR3: CASSSRQGNTEAFF
D: NA; size: NA; V: TRBV28; length: 14; J: TRBJ1-4; DNA: TGTGCCAGCAGTACCCTGGGCAGGGCGAGGCAACTGTTTTTT; CDR3: CASSTLGRARQLFF
D: TRBD1; size: NA; V: TRBV25-1; length: 13; J: TRBJ1-1; DNA: TGTGCCAGCAGACCCCAGGGGGGCACTGAAGCTTTCTTT; CDR3: CASRPQGGTEAFF
D: NA; size: once; V: TRBV29-1; length: 15; J: TRBJ1-4; DNA: TGCAGCACTCCTCAAGGGGGGGTACCTAATGAAAAACTGTTTTTT; CDR3: CSTPQGGVPNEKLFF